Listed below are T cell receptor beta chains from one sample, sequenced in a study of CD8 T cells in ankylosing spondylitis. TCRdb redid the calling of the 5' RACE reads with MiXCR, one entry per CDR3 protein. Counted here are about 840,000 distinct CDR3 sequences, approximately 12% occurring once; the ten biggest clones make up approximately 0.46%. Sample: blood, either unsorted or a sorted T cell fraction (not recorded which). The receptors derive from a male donor with ankylosing spondylitis. The CDR3 runs from the conserved cysteine through the conserved F or W. A D gene is named only where the DNA matches it firmly. Clone size, where shown, is once, few, many, or a class for clones that have expanded.

CDR3,DNA,D,V,J,size
CSARKRSPYGYTF,TGCAGTGCTAGAAAGCGCAGCCCCTATGGCTACACCTTC,-,TRBV20-1,TRBJ1-2,many
CASSAGQARTGELFF,TGCGCCAGCAGCGCGGGACAAGCGAGAACCGGGGAGCTGTTTTTT,-,TRBV5-1,TRBJ2-2,-
CASSLPGQGALGEQFF,TGCGCCAGCAGCTTACCGGGACAGGGGGCGTTGGGTGAGCAGTTCTTC,TRBD1,TRBV5-1,TRBJ2-1,-
CASSPQPGLTLETQYF,TGTGCCAGCAGCCCCCAGCCGGGACTGACCCTAGAGACCCAGTACTTC,-,TRBV6-1,TRBJ2-5,few
CASSRGRYYEQYF,TGCGCCAGCAGCCGGGGACGTTACTACGAGCAGTACTTC,-,TRBV4-1,TRBJ2-7,-
CATSLRPGTSSLFQETQYF,TGTGCCACCAGCTTACGCCCCGGGACTAGTTCCCTCTTCCAGGAGACCCAGTACTTC,TRBD2,TRBV15,TRBJ2-5,few
CASSLAGPTYNEQFF,TGTGCCAGCAGCTTAGCAGGGCCGACCTACAATGAGCAGTTCTTC,-,TRBV7-2,TRBJ2-1,few
CSGGEQIYEQYF,TGCAGTGGCGGGGAGCAGATCTACGAGCAGTACTTC,-,TRBV20-1,TRBJ2-7,-
CSATTSGFYNEQFF,TGCAGTGCTACCACTAGCGGGTTTTACAATGAGCAGTTCTTC,TRBD2,TRBV20-1,TRBJ2-1,-
CASSSGLAGEFEFF,TGCGCCAGCAGCTCGGGACTAGCGGGGGAGTTCGAGTTCTTC,TRBD2,TRBV5-1,TRBJ2-1,many
CSAPTRTNEQFF,TGCAGTGCCCCGACTAGAACCAATGAGCAGTTCTTC,-,TRBV20-1,TRBJ2-1,many
CATSAADRVRGYTF,TGTGCCACCAGTGCCGCAGACAGGGTTCGTGGCTACACCTTC,TRBD1,TRBV24-1,TRBJ1-2,-
CASRRRDRVSYNEQFF,TGTGCCAGCAGGCGCCGGGACAGAGTCTCCTACAATGAGCAGTTCTTC,TRBD1,TRBV7-4,TRBJ2-1,few
CASSQELREASGYTF,TGCGCCAGCAGCCAAGAACTCAGGGAGGCTTCTGGCTACACCTTC,-,TRBV4-3,TRBJ1-2,-
CASSLAEGLNTEAFF,TGCGCCAGCAGCTTGGCCGAGGGACTGAACACTGAAGCTTTCTTT,-,TRBV5-1,TRBJ1-1,-
CAISESERENNEQFF,TGTGCCATCAGTGAGTCAGAGCGGGAGAACAATGAGCAGTTCTTC,TRBD2,TRBV10-3,TRBJ2-1,-
CASSLTGLSGYTF,TGTGCCAGCAGTCTGACAGGGCTTTCCGGCTACACCTTC,TRBD1,TRBV12-3/TRBV12-4,TRBJ1-2,many
CASSSRTGGVGTEAFF,TGTGCCAGCAGCTCCCGGACAGGGGGCGTGGGCACTGAAGCTTTCTTT,TRBD1,TRBV7-2,TRBJ1-1,few
CATSRDAKQSYEQYF,TGTGCCACCAGCAGAGATGCGAAACAGTCCTACGAGCAGTACTTC,-,TRBV15,TRBJ2-7,many
CAISEGLGNQPQHF,TGTGCCATCAGTGAAGGGTTGGGAAATCAGCCCCAGCATTTT,-,TRBV10-3,TRBJ1-5,many
CASSLDGPSGSNEQFF,TGTGCCAGCAGCTTGGATGGACCATCAGGTTCAAATGAGCAGTTCTTC,-,TRBV7-3,TRBJ2-1,few
CASSRNSGGTDTQYF,TGCGCCAGCAGCCGGAATAGCGGTGGCACAGATACGCAGTATTTT,-,TRBV4-3,TRBJ2-3,few
CATSRAWGGPQETQYF,TGTGCCACCAGCAGAGCTTGGGGGGGCCCTCAAGAGACCCAGTACTTC,-,TRBV15,TRBJ2-5,-
CSASGLALNSGGEQYF,TGCAGTGCCTCCGGGCTAGCGTTAAATTCAGGGGGGGAGCAGTACTTC,-,TRBV20-1,TRBJ2-7,-
CASGGRGLGDTQYF,TGTGCCAGCGGAGGCCGAGGATTGGGAGATACGCAGTATTTT,-,TRBV9,TRBJ2-3,many
CSAGTPGQPQHF,TGCAGTGCCGGAACCCCGGGCCAGCCCCAGCATTTT,-,TRBV20-1,TRBJ1-5,-
CASSLVGLAGSYNEQFF,TGTGCCAGCAGCTTAGTGGGACTAGCGGGGTCCTACAATGAGCAGTTCTTC,TRBD2,TRBV7-2,TRBJ2-1,few
CASSWRGVNEETQYF,TGCGCCAGCAGCTGGAGGGGGGTGAACGAAGAGACCCAGTACTTC,-,TRBV5-1,TRBJ2-5,-
CASSLQTGRDEQYF,TGTGCCAGCAGTTTACAGACAGGGAGGGACGAGCAGTACTTC,-,TRBV27,TRBJ2-7,few
CASSPTLREAFF,TGTGCCAGCAGCCCCACCCTTCGTGAAGCTTTCTTT,-,TRBV7-9,TRBJ1-1,-
CASSDSGPGPYEQYF,TGTGCCAGCAGTGACTCCGGTCCAGGCCCCTACGAGCAGTACTTC,-,TRBV6-4,TRBJ2-7,many
CASSQETLTGLSYEQYF,TGCGCCAGCAGCCAAGAAACCTTGACAGGACTCAGCTACGAGCAGTACTTC,-,TRBV4-3,TRBJ2-7,few
CASSQGQGTGELFF,TGCGCCAGCAGCCAAGGGCAGGGCACCGGGGAGCTGTTTTTT,-,TRBV12-3/TRBV12-4,TRBJ2-2,many
CASSLSTYGYTF,TGTGCCAGCAGCTTGTCGACCTATGGCTACACCTTC,-,TRBV7-2,TRBJ1-2,-
CASSQRPGEQTQYF,TGTGCCAGCAGCCAGAGGCCAGGAGAGCAGACCCAGTACTTC,-,TRBV7-2,TRBJ2-5,-
CAISRDGTEAFF,TGTGCCATCAGCCGGGACGGAACTGAAGCTTTCTTT,-,TRBV10-3,TRBJ1-1,many
CSAGGTLSDNEQFF,TGCAGTGCCGGGGGGACTTTGAGTGACAATGAGCAGTTCTTC,TRBD2,TRBV20-1,TRBJ2-1,few
CASSHQTGGVFVYEQYF,TGCGCCAGCAGCCATCAAACCGGGGGAGTGTTCGTCTACGAGCAGTACTTC,-,TRBV4-1,TRBJ2-7,-
CAIRVTGSETQYF,TGTGCCATCAGAGTGACAGGGTCAGAGACCCAGTACTTC,TRBD1,TRBV10-3,TRBJ2-5,few
CSVAVLLNTGELFF,TGCAGCGTTGCGGTCCTACTGAACACCGGGGAGCTGTTTTTT,-,TRBV29-1,TRBJ2-2,-
CASSQEGGPLFF,TGTGCCAGCAGCCAAGAAGGTGGACCCCTGTTCTTC,-,TRBV3-1,TRBJ2-1,-
CASSLARQGEKLFF,TGTGCCAGCAGCTTAGCGCGACAGGGCGAAAAACTGTTTTTT,TRBD1,TRBV7-8,TRBJ1-4,-
CASSLPRQGPSYNEQFF,TGTGCCAGCAGCTTACCCCGACAGGGACCTTCCTACAATGAGCAGTTCTTC,TRBD1,TRBV7-2,TRBJ2-1,few
CSVESATGTEAFF,TGCAGCGTTGAATCAGCCACAGGGACTGAAGCTTTCTTT,-,TRBV29-1,TRBJ1-1,-
CSASHLTDTQYF,TGCAGTGCTAGTCACCTTACCGATACGCAGTATTTT,-,TRBV20-1,TRBJ2-3,many
CASSPHTGSDEQYF,TGTGCCAGCAGCCCCCATACAGGGTCCGACGAGCAGTACTTC,-,TRBV7-2,TRBJ2-7,few
CSVGPRLGREQYF,TGCAGCGTTGGCCCCCGGTTAGGGAGGGAGCAGTACTTC,-,TRBV29-1,TRBJ2-7,few
CSFQLGLAGDYEKFF,TGCAGCTTCCAACTGGGACTAGCGGGAGATTATGAGAAGTTCTTC,TRBD2,TRBV29-1,TRBJ2-1,many
CASSLSRPSEDEQYF,TGTGCCAGCAGTTTATCGCGGCCGAGTGAGGACGAGCAGTACTTC,-,TRBV27,TRBJ2-7,-
CASSLAGATEQYF,TGTGCCAGCAGCTTGGCCGGGGCGACCGAGCAGTACTTC,-,TRBV5-6,TRBJ2-7,few
CASSLEIGQPQHF,TGTGCCAGCAGCTTAGAAATAGGTCAGCCCCAGCATTTT,-,TRBV7-2,TRBJ1-5,few
CATSRDYESGRTLHF,TGTGCCACCAGCAGAGACTACGAATCTGGAAGGACCCTCCACTTT,-,TRBV15,TRBJ1-6,-
CASRPSDREFAEAFF,TGTGCCAGCAGGCCCAGCGACAGGGAGTTTGCTGAAGCTTTCTTT,TRBD1,TRBV25-1,TRBJ1-1,-
CASSYSNTEAFF,TGTGCCAGCAGTTACTCTAACACTGAAGCTTTCTTT,-,TRBV6-5,TRBJ1-1,few